This T cell receptor (beta chain) was documented in a study of cytomegalovirus exposure and HLA in healthy donors. Overall study: A preliminary data release comprised tens of millions of unique TCRs obtained from HLA-typed donors. General study results and limits: A later analysis revealed that TCR association rates differed between HLA loci, peaking at DRB1 and bottoming out at HLA-C. Previously analyzed data showed that most TCR beta V segments were productive at a frequency of about 87% or about 30%.

A note on this clone: The antigen is not known.

This PCR relied on a set of 60 Vbeta primers and 13 Jbeta primers. TCRdb's table, derived via immunoSEQ multiplex PCR, lists solely in-frame clones and lacks some. The sample records roughly 110,000 clones, around 76% being singletons. The CDR3 length is 14 residues. Per the germline V gene, CDR1 is LGHNT and CDR2 is FRNRAP. Trimming at V came to 4 bases and at J to 5 bases, leaving 7 bases not matched to a gene. This sequence was found in a woman aged 40 to 50 in good health and CMV-seropositive. The sequencing sample was made of PBMCs. The V call is TRBV12-5, the J call TRBJ1-2; TRBD1 matches at 7 bases. This chain's CDR3 is CASGSQGSGYGYTF. In nucleotides, the CDR3 is TGTGCTAGTGGTTCACAGGGGTCAGGTTATGGCTACACCTTC.